Below are 4 T cell receptor beta chains sequenced from a single sample in a study of T cell responses to AZD1222 COVID-19 vaccine. TCRdb's table, derived via immunoSEQ multiplex PCR, lists solely in-frame clones and lacks some. Of around 180,000 clones in the sample, over 75% are singletons; the top ten hold about 3%. Sequenced material: peripheral blood, taken on day 0 of AZD1222 vaccination. These receptors all stem from an adult in good health.

The rearrangement joins TRBV15 to TRBJ1-1; D remains ambiguous. Germline CDR1 and CDR2: LNHNV and YYDKDF (reference sequence). V dropped 3 bases and J dropped 10 bases, with 15 bases sitting between them. The CDR3 runs to 13 residues. CDR3 loop: CATSRASRSGAFF. The CDR3 DNA sequence: TGTGCCACCAGCAGGGCTAGCCGTTCGGGAGCTTTCTTT.

This sequence joins TRBV9 and TRBJ2-1; 15 nucleotides agree with TRBD2. J was trimmed by 2 bases and V by 4 bases; bases with no gene match: 4. CDR3 length: 17 amino acids. Germline V CDR1 and CDR2: SGDLS, YYNGEE. DNA of the CDR3: TGTGCCAGCAGCCCGAGGACTAGCGGGGGGGCCTACAATGAGCAGTTCTTC. As protein: CASSPRTSGGAYNEQFF.

This clone was recorded only once. The genes are TRBV4-3 and TRBJ1-3; 7 bases are a match to TRBD1. The V segment lost 0 bases and the J segment 4 bases; nucleotides outside the gene matches: 3. This CDR3 has 15 amino acids. Germline V gives CDR1 LGHNA, CDR2 YSLEER. DNA for the CDR3: TGCGCCAGCAGCCAAGACGCAGGGGGAGGAAACACCATATATTTT. Residues: CASSQDAGGGNTIYF.

This chain links TRBV6-4 with TRBJ1-2; 7 positions match TRBD1. V was pared by 5 bases and J by 4 bases, with 16 bases of the junction left unmatched. Germline CDR1 and CDR2: MRHNA and SNTAGT. This CDR3 is built from 17 residues. The CDR3 here is CASSPSHSQGTPYGYTF. The CDR3 DNA is TGTGCCAGCAGTCCATCCCATTCACAGGGGACACCCTATGGCTACACCTTC.